Reported below is one T cell receptor beta chain. What it recognizes is unknown. A universal primer site was added by template switching, and unique molecular identifiers were carried by the cDNA. TCRdb re-called the 5' RACE reads with MiXCR, one entry per CDR3 protein. The data show about 220,000 distinct CDR3 sequences, with around 8% seen just once and around 1.8% held by the top ten. Germline V gene data show CDR1 as SEHNR and CDR2 as FQNEAQ (reference sequence). Germline trimming cut 5 bases from V and 5 bases from J; bases unmatched to any gene: 9. The length of the CDR3 is 15 residues. This record comes from a study of identical twins. Study-wide findings and caveats: Monozygotic twins shared more out-of-frame TCR alpha than recombination models predicted.

These sequences were also reported in another study, on yellow fever vaccine responses in identical twins. Per that study: Twins reportedly showed a vaccine T cell response that seemed partly convergent and partly personalized.

The chain uses TRBV7-9 and TRBJ2-5; 9 nucleotides match TRBD1. This TCR came from a woman between 18 and 29 years old in good health. The sequencing input was memory (CD45RO+) T cells sorted from blood. CDR3 region: CASSKLQGAEETQYF. The CDR3, as DNA: TGTGCCAGCAGCAAATTACAGGGGGCGGAGGAGACCCAGTACTTC.